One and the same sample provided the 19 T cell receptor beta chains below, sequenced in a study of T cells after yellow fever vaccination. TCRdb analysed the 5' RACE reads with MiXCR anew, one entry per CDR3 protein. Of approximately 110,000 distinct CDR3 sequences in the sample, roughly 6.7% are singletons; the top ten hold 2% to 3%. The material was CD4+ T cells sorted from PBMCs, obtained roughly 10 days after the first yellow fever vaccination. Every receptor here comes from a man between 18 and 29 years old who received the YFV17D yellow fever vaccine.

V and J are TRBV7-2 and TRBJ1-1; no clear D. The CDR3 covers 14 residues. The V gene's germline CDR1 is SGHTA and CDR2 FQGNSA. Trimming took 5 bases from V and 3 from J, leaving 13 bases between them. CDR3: CASSRDKFHTEAFF. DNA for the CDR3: TGTGCCAGCAGCCGTGACAAGTTCCACACTGAAGCTTTCTTT. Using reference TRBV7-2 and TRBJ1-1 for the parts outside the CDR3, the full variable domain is GAGVSQSPSNKVTEKGKDVELRCDPISGHTALYWYRQSLGQGLEFLIYFQGNSAPDKSGLPSDRFSAERTGGSVSTLTIQRTQQEDSAVYLCASSRDKFHTEAFFGQGTRLTVV.

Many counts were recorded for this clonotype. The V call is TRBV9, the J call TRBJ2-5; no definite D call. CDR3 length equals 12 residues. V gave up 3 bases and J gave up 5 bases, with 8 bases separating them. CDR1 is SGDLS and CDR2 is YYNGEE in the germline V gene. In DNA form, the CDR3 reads TGTGCCAGCAGCGCCCTCTCGGAGACCCAGTACTTC. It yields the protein CASSALSETQYF.

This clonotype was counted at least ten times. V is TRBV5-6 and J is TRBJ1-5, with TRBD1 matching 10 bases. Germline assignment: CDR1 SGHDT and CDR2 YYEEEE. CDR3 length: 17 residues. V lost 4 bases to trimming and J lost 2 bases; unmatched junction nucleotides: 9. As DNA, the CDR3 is TGTGCCAGCAGCCGCGCGACAGGGGGCGAGGGCAATCAGCCCCAGCATTTT. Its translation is CASSRATGGEGNQPQHF.

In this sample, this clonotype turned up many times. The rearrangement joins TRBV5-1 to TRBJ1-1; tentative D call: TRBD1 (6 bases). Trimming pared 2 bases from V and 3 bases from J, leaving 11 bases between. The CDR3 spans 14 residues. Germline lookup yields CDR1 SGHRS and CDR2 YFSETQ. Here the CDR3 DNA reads TGCGCCAGCAGCTTCTCTCGGACAGACACTGAAGCTTTCTTT. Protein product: CASSFSRTDTEAFF.

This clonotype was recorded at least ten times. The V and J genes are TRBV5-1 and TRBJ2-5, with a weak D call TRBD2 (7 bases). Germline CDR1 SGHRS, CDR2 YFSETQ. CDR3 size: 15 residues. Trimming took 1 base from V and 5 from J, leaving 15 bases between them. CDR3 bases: TGCGCCAGCAGCTTGTTAGGGGGGGCCACGGAGACCCAGTACTTC. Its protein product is CASSLLGGATETQYF.

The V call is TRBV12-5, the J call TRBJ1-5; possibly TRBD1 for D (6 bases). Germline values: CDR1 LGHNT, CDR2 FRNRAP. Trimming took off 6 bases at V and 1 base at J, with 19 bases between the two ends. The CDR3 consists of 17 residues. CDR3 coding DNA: TGTGCTAGTGGCCCTGGGGGGGGGGCTTGGAGCAATCAGCCCCAGCATTTT. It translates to CASGPGGGAWSNQPQHF. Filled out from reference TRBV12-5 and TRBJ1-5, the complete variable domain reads DARVTQTPRHKVTEMGQEVTMRCQPILGHNTVFWYRQTMMQGLELLAYFRNRAPLDDSGMPKDRFSAEMPDATLATLKIQPSEPRDSAVYFCASGPGGGAWSNQPQHFGDGTRLSIL.

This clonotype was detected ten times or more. The CDR3 bases are TGTGCCAGCAGTAGTTTTAAGGGGGGGCGATTAGATGAGCAGTTCTTC. Translated: CASSSFKGGRLDEQFF. The chain recombines TRBV27 with TRBJ2-1; weak D call: TRBD2 (7 bases). V gave up 5 bases and J gave up 8 bases, with 22 bases separating them. CDR1 is MNHEY and CDR2 is SMNVEV in the germline V gene (reference sequence). CDR3 length: 16 residues.

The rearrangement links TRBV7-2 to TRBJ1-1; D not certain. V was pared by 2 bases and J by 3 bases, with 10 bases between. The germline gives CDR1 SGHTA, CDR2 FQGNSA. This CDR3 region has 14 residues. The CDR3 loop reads CASSLLRGDTEAFF. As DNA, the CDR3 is TGTGCCAGCAGCTTACTGCGCGGGGACACTGAAGCTTTCTTT. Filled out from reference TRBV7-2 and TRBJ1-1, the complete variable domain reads GAGVSQSPSNKVTEKGKDVELRCDPISGHTALYWYRQSLGQGLEFLIYFQGNSAPDKSGLPSDRFSAERTGGSVSTLTIQRTQQEDSAVYLCASSLLRGDTEAFFGQGTRLTVV.

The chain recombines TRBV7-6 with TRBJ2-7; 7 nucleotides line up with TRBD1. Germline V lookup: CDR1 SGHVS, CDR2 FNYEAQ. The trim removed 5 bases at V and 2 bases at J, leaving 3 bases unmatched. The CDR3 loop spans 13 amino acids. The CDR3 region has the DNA TGTGCCAGCAGCAGAGGACAGGCCTACGAGCAGTACGTC. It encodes CASSRGQAYEQYV.

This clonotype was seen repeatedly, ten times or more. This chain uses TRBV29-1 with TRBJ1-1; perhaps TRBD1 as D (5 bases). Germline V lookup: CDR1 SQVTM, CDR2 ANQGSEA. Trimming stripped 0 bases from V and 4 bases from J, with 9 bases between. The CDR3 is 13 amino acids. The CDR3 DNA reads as TGCAGCGTTGAAGAGTTCGGGACCACTGAAGCTTTCTTT. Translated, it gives CSVEEFGTTEAFF.

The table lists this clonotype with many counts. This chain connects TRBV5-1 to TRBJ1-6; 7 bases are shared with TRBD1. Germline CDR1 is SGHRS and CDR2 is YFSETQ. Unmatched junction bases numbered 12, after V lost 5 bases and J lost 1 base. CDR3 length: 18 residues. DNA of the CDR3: TGCGCCAGCAGTTCCTCGACAGGGACCCTTTCCTATAATTCACCCCTCCACTTT. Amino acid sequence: CASSSSTGTLSYNSPLHF.

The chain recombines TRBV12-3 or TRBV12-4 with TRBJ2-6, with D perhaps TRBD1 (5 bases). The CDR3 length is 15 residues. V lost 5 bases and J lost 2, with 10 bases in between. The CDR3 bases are TGTGCCAGCAGTCGCTCCAGGGCTGGGGCCAACGTCCTGACTTTC. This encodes CASSRSRAGANVLTF.

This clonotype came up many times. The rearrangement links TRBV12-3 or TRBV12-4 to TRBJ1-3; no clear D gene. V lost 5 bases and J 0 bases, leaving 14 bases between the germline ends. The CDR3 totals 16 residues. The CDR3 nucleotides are TGTGCCAGCAGTGAGTTTGACATCAGCTCTGGAAACACCATATATTTT. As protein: CASSEFDISSGNTIYF.

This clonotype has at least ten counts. The CDR3 here is CASSPPGSPETQYF. In nucleotides, the CDR3 is TGTGCCAGCTCACCACCCGGGTCTCCAGAGACCCAGTACTTC. The chain links TRBV18 to TRBJ2-5; D gene unclear. The CDR3 has 14 amino acids. The V end lost 0 bases, the J end lost 4 bases, and 9 bases lay between the germline ends. Germline V gives CDR1 KGHSH, CDR2 LQKENI. Full variable domain (outside the CDR3, taken from reference TRBV18 and TRBJ2-5): NAGVMQNPRHLVRRRGQEARLRCSPMKGHSHVYWYRQLPEEGLKFMVYLQKENIIDESGMPKERFSAEFPKEGPSILRIQQVVRGDSAAYFCASSPPGSPETQYFGPGTRLLVL.

The CDR3 region is CASGKQGAGGYTF. The CDR3 DNA sequence: TGTGCTAGTGGAAAACAGGGGGCGGGCGGCTACACCTTC. This chain uses TRBV12-5 with TRBJ1-2, with 9 bases lining up with TRBD1. V was pared by 6 bases and J by 8 bases, with 7 bases of the junction left unmatched. Germline-derived CDR1 and CDR2 are LGHNT and FRNRAP. The CDR3 extends over 13 amino acids.

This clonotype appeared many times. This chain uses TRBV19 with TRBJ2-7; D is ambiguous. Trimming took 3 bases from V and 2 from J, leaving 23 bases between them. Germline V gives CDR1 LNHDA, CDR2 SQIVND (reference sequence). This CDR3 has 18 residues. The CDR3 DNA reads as TGTGCCAGTAGTATCCAGGATCAAACTACAACCGCCGCCTACGAGCAGTACTTC. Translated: CASSIQDQTTTAAYEQYF.

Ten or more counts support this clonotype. The CDR3 DNA follows: TGTGCCAGCAGTGCGGACAGCGTTTATGGCTACACCTTC. Its protein is CASSADSVYGYTF. The rearrangement joins TRBV12-3 or TRBV12-4 to TRBJ1-2, with D tentatively TRBD1 (6 bases). This CDR3 has 13 residues. The V end was cut by 5 bases, the J end by 5 bases, with 12 bases between.

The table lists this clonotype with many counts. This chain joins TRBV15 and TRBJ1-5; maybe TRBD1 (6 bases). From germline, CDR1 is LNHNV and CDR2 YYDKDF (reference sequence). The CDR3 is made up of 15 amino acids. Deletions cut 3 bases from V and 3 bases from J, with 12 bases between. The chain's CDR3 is CATSRGGASNQPQHF. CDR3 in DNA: TGTGCCACCAGCAGGGGGGGCGCTTCCAATCAGCCCCAGCATTTT. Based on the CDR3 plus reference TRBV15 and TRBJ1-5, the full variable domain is DAMVIQNPRYQVTQFGKPVTLSCSQTLNHNVMYWYQQKSSQAPKLLFHYYDKDFNNEADTPDNFQSRRPNTSFCFLDIRSPGLGDTAMYLCATSRGGASNQPQHFGDGTRLSIL.

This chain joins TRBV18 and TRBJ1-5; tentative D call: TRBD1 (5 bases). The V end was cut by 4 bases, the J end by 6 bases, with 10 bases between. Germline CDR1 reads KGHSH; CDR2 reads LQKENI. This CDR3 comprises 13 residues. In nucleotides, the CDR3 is TGTGCCAGCTCACTTGAGGGGTCTCAGCCCCAGCATTTT. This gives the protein CASSLEGSQPQHF.